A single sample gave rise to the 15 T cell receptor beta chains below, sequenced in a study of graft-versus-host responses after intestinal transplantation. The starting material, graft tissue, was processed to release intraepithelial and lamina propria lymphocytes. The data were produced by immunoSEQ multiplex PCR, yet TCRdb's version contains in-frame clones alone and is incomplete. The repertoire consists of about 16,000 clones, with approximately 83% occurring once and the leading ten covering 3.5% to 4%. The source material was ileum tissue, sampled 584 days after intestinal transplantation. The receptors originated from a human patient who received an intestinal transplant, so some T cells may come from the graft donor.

The CDR3 here is CASRAGYEQYF. CDR3 bases: TGCGCCAGCAGAGCTGGCTACGAGCAGTACTTC. The genes are TRBV5-1 and TRBJ2-7; D ambiguous. There are 11 residues in the CDR3. V was pared by 5 bases and J by 3 bases, with 6 bases between. Germline CDR1 SGHRS, CDR2 YFSETQ.

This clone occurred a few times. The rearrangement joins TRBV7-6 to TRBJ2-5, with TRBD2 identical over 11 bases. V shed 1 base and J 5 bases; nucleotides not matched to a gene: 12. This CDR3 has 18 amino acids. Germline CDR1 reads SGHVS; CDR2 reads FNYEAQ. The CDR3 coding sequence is TGTGCCAGCAGCTTAGGGGCGGCTAGCGGGGGGCCACGGGAGACCCAGTACTTC. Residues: CASSLGAASGGPRETQYF.

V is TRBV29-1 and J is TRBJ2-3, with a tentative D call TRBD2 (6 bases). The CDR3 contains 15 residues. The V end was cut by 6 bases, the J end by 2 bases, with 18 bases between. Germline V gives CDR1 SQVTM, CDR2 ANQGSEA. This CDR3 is CSVDDDSGLTDTQYF. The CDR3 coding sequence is TGCAGCGTCGACGACGATAGCGGCCTCACAGATACGCAGTATTTT.

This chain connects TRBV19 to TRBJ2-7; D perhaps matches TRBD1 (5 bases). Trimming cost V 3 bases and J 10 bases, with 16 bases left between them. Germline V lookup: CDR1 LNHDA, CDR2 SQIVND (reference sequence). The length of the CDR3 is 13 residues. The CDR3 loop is CASSIESGSFQYF. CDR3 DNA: TGTGCCAGTAGTATCGAATCAGGGTCTTTTCAGTACTTC.

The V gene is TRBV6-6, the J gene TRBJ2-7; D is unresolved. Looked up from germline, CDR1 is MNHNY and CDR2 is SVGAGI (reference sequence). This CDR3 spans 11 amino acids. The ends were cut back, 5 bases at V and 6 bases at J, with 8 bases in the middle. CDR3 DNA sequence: TGTGCCAGCAGTACCTTGGGCGAGCAGTACTTC. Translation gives CASSTLGEQYF.

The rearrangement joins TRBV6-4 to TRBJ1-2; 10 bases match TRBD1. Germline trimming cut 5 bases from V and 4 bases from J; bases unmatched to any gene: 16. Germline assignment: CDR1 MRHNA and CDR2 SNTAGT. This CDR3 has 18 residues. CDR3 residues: CASSPRAGQGTLSYGYTF. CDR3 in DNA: TGTGCCAGCAGTCCCCGCGCGGGACAGGGGACCTTGAGCTATGGCTACACCTTC.

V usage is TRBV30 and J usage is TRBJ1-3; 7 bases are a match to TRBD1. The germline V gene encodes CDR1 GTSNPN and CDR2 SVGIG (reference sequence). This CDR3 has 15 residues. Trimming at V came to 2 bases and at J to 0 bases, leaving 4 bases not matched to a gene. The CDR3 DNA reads TGTGCCTGGAGTCCGGGACAGAGCTCTGGAAACACCATATATTTT. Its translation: CAWSPGQSSGNTIYF.

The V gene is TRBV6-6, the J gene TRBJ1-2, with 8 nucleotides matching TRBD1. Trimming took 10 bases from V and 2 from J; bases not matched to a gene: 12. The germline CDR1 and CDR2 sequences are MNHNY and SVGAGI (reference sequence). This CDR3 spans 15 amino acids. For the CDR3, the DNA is TGTGCCACCCAAAGGGCCAGACAGGGGAACTATGGCTACACCTTC. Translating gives CATQRARQGNYGYTF.

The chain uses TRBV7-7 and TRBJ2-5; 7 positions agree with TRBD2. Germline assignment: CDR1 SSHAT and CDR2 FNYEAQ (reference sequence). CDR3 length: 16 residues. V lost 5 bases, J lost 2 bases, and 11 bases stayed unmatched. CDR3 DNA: TGTGCCAGCAGCCCGACCATTGGGGGGGAGCAAGAGACCCAGTACTTC. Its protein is CASSPTIGGEQETQYF.

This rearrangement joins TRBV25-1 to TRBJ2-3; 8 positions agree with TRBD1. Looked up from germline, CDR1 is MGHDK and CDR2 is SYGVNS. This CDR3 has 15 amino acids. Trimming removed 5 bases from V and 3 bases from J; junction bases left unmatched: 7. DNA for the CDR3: TGTGCCAGCAGTCCCGGGACAGGCTCAACAGATACGCAGTATTTT. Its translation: CASSPGTGSTDTQYF.

CDR3 sequence reads: CASSPQGRIQPQHF. The CDR3, as DNA: TGTGCCAGCAGCCCACAGGGAAGGATTCAGCCCCAGCATTTT. The chain carries TRBV7-2 and TRBJ1-5, with a possible D match to TRBD1 (6 bases). Trimming left V 5 bases short and J 6 bases short, with 14 bases between. CDR3 size: 14 residues. Germline CDR1 SGHTA, CDR2 FQGNSA.

The CDR3 loop is CASSQPGQGIGYTF. The CDR3 DNA reads as TGTGCCAGCAGCCAGCCGGGACAGGGTATCGGCTACACCTTC. The chain recombines TRBV7-9 with TRBJ1-2; 9 bases agree with TRBD1. There are 14 residues in the CDR3. V dropped 5 bases and J dropped 8; count of bases not matched to a gene: 9. CDR1 SEHNR and CDR2 FQNEAQ come from the germline V gene (reference sequence).

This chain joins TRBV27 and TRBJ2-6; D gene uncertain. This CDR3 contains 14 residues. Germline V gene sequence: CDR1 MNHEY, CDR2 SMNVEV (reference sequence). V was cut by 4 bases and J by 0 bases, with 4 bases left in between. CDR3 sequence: CASSWNSGANVLTF. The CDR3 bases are TGTGCCAGCAGTTGGAACTCTGGGGCCAACGTCCTGACTTTC.

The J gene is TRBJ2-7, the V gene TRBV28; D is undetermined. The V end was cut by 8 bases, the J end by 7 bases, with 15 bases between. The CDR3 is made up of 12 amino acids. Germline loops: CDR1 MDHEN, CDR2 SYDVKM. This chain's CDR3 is CASGENVGEQYF. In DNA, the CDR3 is TGTGCCAGCGGGGAAAATGTAGGGGAGCAGTACTTC.

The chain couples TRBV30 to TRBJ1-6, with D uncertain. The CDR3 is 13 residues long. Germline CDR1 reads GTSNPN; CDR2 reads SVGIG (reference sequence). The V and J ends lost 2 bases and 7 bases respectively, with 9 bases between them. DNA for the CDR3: TGTGCCTGGAGTTTGGGGTTGAATTCACCCCTCCACTTT. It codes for CAWSLGLNSPLHF. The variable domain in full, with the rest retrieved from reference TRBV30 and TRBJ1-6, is SQTIHQWPATLVQPVGSPLSLECTVEGTSNPNLYWYRQAAGRGLQLLFYSVGIGQISSEVPQNLSASRPQDRQFILSSKKLLLSDSGFYLCAWSLGLNSPLHFGNGTRLTVT.